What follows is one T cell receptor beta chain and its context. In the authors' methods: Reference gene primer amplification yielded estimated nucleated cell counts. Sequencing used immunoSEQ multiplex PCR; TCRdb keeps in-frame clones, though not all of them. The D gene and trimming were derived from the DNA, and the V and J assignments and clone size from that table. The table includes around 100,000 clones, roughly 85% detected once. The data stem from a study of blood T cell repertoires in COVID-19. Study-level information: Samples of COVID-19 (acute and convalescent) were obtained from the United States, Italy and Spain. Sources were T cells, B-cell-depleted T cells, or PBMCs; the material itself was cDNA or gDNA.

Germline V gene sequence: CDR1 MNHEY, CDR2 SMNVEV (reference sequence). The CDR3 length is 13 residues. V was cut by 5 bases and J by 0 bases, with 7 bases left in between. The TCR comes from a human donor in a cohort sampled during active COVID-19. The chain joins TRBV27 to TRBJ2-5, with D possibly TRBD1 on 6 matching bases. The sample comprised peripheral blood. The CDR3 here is CASSRTDQETQYF. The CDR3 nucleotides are TGTGCCAGCAGTCGGACAGACCAAGAGACCCAGTACTTC.